A single sample is the source of the 16 T cell receptor beta chains below, sequenced in a study of shared clonotypes between healthy human individuals. Profiling relied on immunoSEQ multiplex PCR, and the TCRdb table lists in-frame clones only, not all of them. This sample carries roughly 1 million clones, approximately 80% of them seen once, and the ten largest clones take 0.5% to 0.6%. The sequenced sample consisted of memory CD4+ T cells from PBMCs. As to subset: CD45RA-negative fraction. All receptors come from a man between 18 and 29 years old in good health. Some clones in this sample may be carry-over from other donors' samples.

The chain is built from TRBV6-6 and TRBJ1-2; maybe TRBD1 (5 bases). CDR1 and CDR2 (germline): MNHNY, SVGAGI (reference sequence). The CDR3 spans 12 residues. The V end was cut by 11 bases, the J end by 3 bases, with 13 bases between. The CDR3 spells CAGRWGDYGYTF. The CDR3 DNA sequence: TGTGCCGGACGATGGGGCGACTATGGCTACACCTTC.

This clone was detected once. The V call is TRBV21-1, the J call TRBJ2-7; the D call of TRBD2 is as the table states it, not checked on the DNA. TRBV21-1 is tagged as a pseudogene. The CDR3 is made up of 12 amino acids. CDR3 residues: CASSPSGLGPYF. The CDR3 coding sequence is TGTGCCAGCAGCCCCTCGGGACTAGGTCCGTACTTC.

The J gene is TRBJ1-1, the V gene TRBV10-3; 11 nucleotides agree with TRBD1. Germline CDR1 reads ENHRY; CDR2 reads SYGVKD. V was clipped by 6 bases and J by 5 bases; unmatched bases: 8. The CDR3 runs 15 residues. The CDR3 DNA follows: TGTGCCATCAGGGGACAGGGGGGGTCCGGGACTGAAGCTTTCTTT. The encoded protein is CAIRGQGGSGTEAFF.

This clone was seen a few times. The CDR3 DNA reads as TGTGCCAGCAGCGCTACCACTGACAGGTCGGGAACCGGGGAGCTGTTTTTT. The encoded protein is CASSATTDRSGTGELFF. The chain has TRBV9 and TRBJ2-2, with a possible D match to TRBD1 (6 bases). From germline, CDR1 is SGDLS and CDR2 YYNGEE. V was trimmed by 3 bases and J by 5 bases, leaving 20 bases between them. This CDR3 contains 17 residues.

The genes are TRBV6-1 and TRBJ2-2; 9 bases fit TRBD2. Looked up from germline, CDR1 is MNHNS and CDR2 is SASEGT. CDR3 length equals 16 residues. The V segment lost 4 bases and the J segment 1 base; nucleotides outside the gene matches: 4. CDR3 nucleotide sequence: TGTGCCAGCAGTGGGTCAGCGGGAGGGAACACCGGGGAGCTGTTTTTT. Protein: CASSGSAGGNTGELFF.

Note on this clone: This may come from a read error, since a much larger clone is one base off. The J gene is TRBJ2-3, the V gene TRBV11-2, with a tentative D call TRBD2 (6 bases). Germline V gives CDR1 SGHAT, CDR2 FQNNGV. The CDR3 is 16 residues long. The CDR3 protein is CASSYPTGASTGTQYF. CDR3 sequence (DNA): TGTGCCAGCAGCTACCCAACGGGAGCGAGCACAGGTACGCAGTATTTT. Together with reference TRBV11-2 and TRBJ2-3, the CDR3 gives the full variable domain: EAGVAQSPRYKIIEKRQSVAFWCNPISGHATLYWYQQILGQGPKLLIQFQNNGVVDDSQLPKDRFSAERLKGVDSTLKIQPAKLEDSAVYLCASSYPTGASTGTQYFGPGTRLTVL.

This clone has only one observation. This sequence joins TRBV7-9 and TRBJ1-2; the D gene is possibly TRBD1 (5 bases). Per germline, CDR1 SEHNR and CDR2 FQNEAQ (reference sequence). CDR3 size: 13 residues. Trimming stripped 1 base from V and 7 bases from J, with 10 bases between. CDR3 nucleotide sequence: TGTGCCAGCAGCTTAGAGGGAAGGGGTGGCTACACCTTC. It is translated as CASSLEGRGGYTF.

V and J are TRBV28 and TRBJ2-7; TRBD1 agrees at 7 bases. The germline CDR1 and CDR2 sequences are MDHEN and SYDVKM. The CDR3 loop spans 15 amino acids. J lost 7 bases, V lost 4 bases, and 13 bases had no gene match. The CDR3 protein is CASSSSRGPVGEQYF. CDR3 DNA sequence: TGTGCCAGCAGTTCCTCGAGGGGGCCCGTGGGGGAGCAGTACTTC.

This clone was found once. The chain links TRBV2 to TRBJ2-7; 9 bases are a match to TRBD2. This CDR3 is 14 amino acids long. V shed 7 bases and J 2 bases; nucleotides not matched to a gene: 6. CDR1 is SNHLY and CDR2 is FYNNEI in the germline V gene. The DNA of the CDR3 is TGTGCCAGCATCCTAGCGGGAACACCCTACGAGCAGTACTTC. Protein product: CASILAGTPYEQYF.

This clone was seen once. The rearrangement joins TRBV21-1 to TRBJ1-2; TRBD1 is the table's D call, not checked against the DNA. TRBV21-1 represents a pseudogene. There are 17 residues in the CDR3. In nucleotides, the CDR3 is TGTGCCAGCAGCAAAGGCGGGGACAGGGGAGCTAACTATGGCTACACCTTC. Encoded protein: CASSKGGDRGANYGYTF.

This chain uses TRBV5-1 with TRBJ2-7; D remains unclear. The germline V gene has CDR1 SGHRS and CDR2 YFSETQ. V lost 1 base and J lost 3, with 8 bases in between. The CDR3 sequence is 13 residues long. This chain's CDR3 is CASSLSPVYEQYF. CDR3 DNA sequence: TGCGCCAGCAGCTTGTCCCCAGTCTACGAGCAGTACTTC.

The V gene is TRBV30, the J gene TRBJ2-2, with 8 positions matching TRBD1. The CDR3 contains 13 residues. CDR1 is GTSNPN and CDR2 is SVGIG in the germline V gene (reference sequence). CDR3 coding DNA: TGTGCTCGGACAGGGTTATTCCACGGGGAGCTGTTTTTT. Amino acid sequence: CARTGLFHGELFF.

The chain carries TRBV28 and TRBJ2-2; TRBD1 matches at 7 bases. V lost 2 bases, J lost 4 bases, and 7 bases stayed unmatched. The length of the CDR3 is 16 residues. Per the germline V gene, CDR1 is MDHEN and CDR2 is SYDVKM. CDR3 coding DNA: TGTGCCAGCAGTTTACTGGGGACAGTGAGCACCGGGGAGCTGTTTTTT. It is translated as CASSLLGTVSTGELFF.

The chain links TRBV4-3 to TRBJ2-3, with TRBD2 identical over 10 bases. After removal of 0 bases from V and 5 bases from J, the junction contained 5 bases not matched to a gene. This CDR3 region has 16 residues. CDR1 and CDR2 (germline): LGHNA, YSLEER. The CDR3 protein is CASSQEGAGGGDTQYF. The CDR3 DNA follows: TGCGCCAGCAGCCAAGAGGGAGCGGGAGGGGGAGATACGCAGTATTTT.

Written as DNA, the CDR3 is TGTGCCAGCAGCTCATGGACAGCATACAATGAGCAGTTCTTC. This codes for CASSSWTAYNEQFF. The V and J genes are TRBV7-2 and TRBJ2-1, with a possible D match to TRBD1 (6 bases). Trimming took 4 bases from V and 4 from J, leaving 11 bases between them. The V gene's germline CDR1 is SGHTA and CDR2 FQGNSA. The CDR3 contains 14 residues.

This clone showed up just once. The chain carries TRBV6-1 and TRBJ2-1, with 8 bases matching TRBD2. The CDR3 spans 11 residues. The V and J ends lost 4 bases and 15 bases, in that order; junction bases with no gene match: 5. The V gene's germline CDR1 is MNHNS and CDR2 SASEGT. CDR3 sequence: CASSVTSVGFF. CDR3 in DNA: TGTGCCAGCAGTGTGACTAGCGTGGGGTTCTTC.